This TCR beta chain is drawn from a study of OX40 agonist ivuxolimab in advanced cancers. Study as a whole: The mean age was approximately 56 years, ranging from 23 to 79, with approximately 83% of participants male.

Study findings and constraints: Clonal expansion in partial responders at 0.1-3.0 mg/kg ranked among the lowest.

Using immunoSEQ multiplex PCR, the repertoire was profiled, and TCRdb retains in-frame clones only, with some absent. The data contain about 68,000 clones, approximately 90% of them singletons. The V gene end was trimmed by 0 bases and the J gene end by 7 bases; junction bases not matched to a gene: 13. Germline V lookup: CDR1 SGHTA, CDR2 FQGTGA. This CDR3 contains 19 residues. Regarding this clone: Antigen: not known.

Material: CD4+ or CD8+ T cells sorted from blood, obtained in a trial of the OX40 agonist ivuxolimab. V and J are TRBV7-3 and TRBJ2-2; 11 nucleotides line up with TRBD1. The clonotype was recovered from an adult with an advanced solid tumor such as melanoma, head and neck, liver or kidney cancer. Here the CDR3 DNA reads TGTGCCAGCAGCTTAACTGCTGTTTCCGGGACAGGGGGTCACGGGGAGCTGTTTTTT. This encodes CASSLTAVSGTGGHGELFF.